This T cell receptor (beta chain) comes out of a study of blood T cell repertoires in COVID-19. Looking at the study overall: PBMCs, B-cell-depleted T cells, or T cells were the source of the cDNA or gDNA that made up the material.

Original processing notes: Amplifying reference gene primers gave estimates of nucleated cell counts. Libraries were prepared by immunoSEQ multiplex PCR; TCRdb keeps only in-frame clonotypes and omits some of them. V and J calls and clone size follow that table, whereas D and trimming were derived from the DNA. The table has fewer than 75,000 clones, 70% to 90% seen once; the top ten hold approximately 3.6%. Deletions cut 4 bases from V and 5 bases from J, with 8 bases between. CDR1 and CDR2 from the germline V gene are GTSNPN and SVGIG (reference sequence). The CDR3 consists of 11 residues. Sequenced sample: peripheral blood. The chain uses TRBV30 and TRBJ2-5; D call uncertain. This clonotype was obtained from a man between 70 and 80 years old with acute or convalescent COVID-19. DNA for the CDR3: TGTGCCTGGACTCCCGGGGAGACCCAGTACTTC. Amino acids: CAWTPGETQYF. Filled out from reference TRBV30 and TRBJ2-5, the complete variable domain reads SQTIHQWPATLVQPVGSPLSLECTVEGTSNPNLYWYRQAAGRGLQLLFYSVGIGQISSEVPQNLSASRPQDRQFILSSKKLLLSDSGFYLCAWTPGETQYFGPGTRLLVL.